Shown below are 21 T cell receptor beta chains from a single sample sequenced in a study of blood T cell repertoires in COVID-19. Using immunoSEQ multiplex PCR, the repertoire was profiled, and TCRdb retains in-frame clones only, with some absent. The repertoire holds about 160,000 clones, roughly 90% seen once, with around 3% in the top ten. Sequencing was performed on peripheral blood. The receptors were gathered from a man between 60 and 75 years old with acute or convalescent COVID-19.

The chain joins TRBV3-1 (or the pseudogene TRBV3-2) to TRBJ1-1; tentatively, D is TRBD1 (6 bases). V gave up 4 bases and J gave up 8 bases, with 20 bases separating them. Germline CDR1 LGHDT, CDR2 YNNKEL (reference sequence). The CDR3 length is 15 residues. CDR3 in amino acids: CASSPKRGGRVEAFF. The CDR3 DNA sequence: TGTGCCAGCAGCCCCAAAAGGGGGGGGCGAGTGGAAGCTTTCTTT.

V is TRBV5-1 and J is TRBJ1-4; no reliable D call. The V end lost 1 base, the J end lost 3 bases, and 7 bases lay between the germline ends. Germline values: CDR1 SGHRS, CDR2 YFSETQ. The CDR3 sequence is 14 residues long. The CDR3 region has the DNA TGCGCCAGCAGCTTGAGAGGTCCTAATGAAAAACTGTTTTTT. Its translation is CASSLRGPNEKLFF.

The chain couples TRBV6-4 to TRBJ2-7; 9 bases are shared with TRBD1. With V trimmed by 4 bases and J by 2 bases, 6 bases remained unmatched. This CDR3 contains 15 residues. Germline V gene data show CDR1 as MRHNA and CDR2 as SNTAGT. In DNA form, the CDR3 reads TGTGCCAGCAGTGTTGAGGACAGGGGACCCTACGAGCAGTACTTC. It codes for CASSVEDRGPYEQYF.

The CDR3 DNA reads TGCGCCAGCAGCTCGGGACAGGGGTCTTTCACTGAAGCTTTCTTT. It encodes CASSSGQGSFTEAFF. V usage is TRBV5-1 and J usage is TRBJ1-1, with 10 positions matching TRBD1. The CDR3 runs 15 residues. Germline V CDR1 and CDR2: SGHRS, YFSETQ. V dropped 3 bases and J dropped 4; count of bases not matched to a gene: 6.

The rearrangement joins TRBV4-2 to TRBJ1-6; TRBD1 aligns across 7 bases. Trimming took 1 base from V and 0 from J; bases not matched to a gene: 0. The CDR3 length is 16 residues. The germline V gene has CDR1 LGHNA and CDR2 YNFKEQ. The DNA of the CDR3 is TGTGCCAGCAGCCAAGGGGACAGCTCCTATAATTCACCCCTCCACTTT. This translates into CASSQGDSSYNSPLHF.

This rearrangement joins TRBV6-5 to TRBJ1-2; perhaps TRBD1 as D (6 bases). From germline, CDR1 is MNHEY and CDR2 SVGAGI. This CDR3 is 14 amino acids long. V gave up 7 bases and J gave up 5 bases, with 17 bases separating them. The CDR3 sequence: CASKPRQVAYGYTF. The CDR3 coding sequence is TGTGCCAGCAAGCCCCGACAGGTAGCATATGGCTACACCTTC.

V and J are TRBV4-1 and TRBJ2-7, with TRBD2 as a possible D gene (5 bases). Germline CDR1 MGHRA, CDR2 YSYEKL. This CDR3 is 16 amino acids long. Deletions cut 5 bases from V and 0 bases from J, with 17 bases between. CDR3 sequence: CASSEEVRPPSYEQYF. The CDR3 nucleotides are TGCGCCAGCAGCGAGGAGGTCAGGCCGCCCTCCTACGAGCAGTACTTC.

This sequence joins TRBV7-8 and TRBJ1-5; D is unresolved. V was trimmed by 5 bases and J by 7 bases, leaving 9 bases between them. Germline V lookup: CDR1 SGHVS, CDR2 FQNEAQ. This CDR3 has 12 amino acids. CDR3 in amino acids: CASSPRGQPQHF. The CDR3 DNA follows: TGTGCCAGCAGCCCCCGAGGCCAGCCCCAGCATTTT.

V is TRBV30 and J is TRBJ1-5; the D is unclear. The CDR3 runs 14 residues. V gave up 0 bases and J gave up 2 bases, with 8 bases separating them. Germline V gives CDR1 GTSNPN, CDR2 SVGIG (reference sequence). In DNA, the CDR3 is TGTGCCTGGAGTGTGTCCAGCGGCAATCAGCCCCAGCATTTT. Its translation is CAWSVSSGNQPQHF.

The CDR3 nucleotides read TGTGCCAGCAGCATCCAGGGATTTTACACAGATACGCAGTATTTT. It is translated as CASSIQGFYTDTQYF. This chain links TRBV6-2 or TRBV6-3 with TRBJ2-3; D might be TRBD1 (5 bases). Germline values: CDR1 MNHEY, CDR2 SVGEGT. V lost 6 bases, J lost 2 bases, and 15 bases lay in between. CDR3 length: 15 residues.

This rearrangement joins TRBV19 to TRBJ1-2, with a possible D match to TRBD1 (6 bases). Deletions cut 4 bases from V and 4 bases from J, with 13 bases between. Looked up from germline, CDR1 is LNHDA and CDR2 is SQIVND (reference sequence). The CDR3 has 14 residues. The CDR3 loop reads CASSTGQLSYGYTF. Written as DNA, the CDR3 is TGTGCCAGTAGTACCGGACAGCTAAGCTATGGCTACACCTTC.

The count of this clone is one. The chain links TRBV4-2 to TRBJ1-3, with D possibly matching TRBD1 (5 bases). Germline CDR1 LGHNA, CDR2 YNFKEQ. The length of the CDR3 is 16 residues. Trimming removed 0 bases from V and 0 bases from J, with 9 bases in between. In nucleotides, the CDR3 is TGTGCCAGCAGCCAAGATACAGGCGCCTCTGGAAACACCATATATTTT. As protein: CASSQDTGASGNTIYF.

The chain combines TRBV5-1 with TRBJ2-7; 8 nucleotides agree with TRBD1. Germline assignment: CDR1 SGHRS and CDR2 YFSETQ. V lost 4 bases, J lost 1 base, and 4 bases stayed unmatched. The CDR3 totals 14 residues. The CDR3 bases are TGCGCCAGCAGCACCCGGACAGGGTCCTACGAGCAGTACTTC. Translated, it gives CASSTRTGSYEQYF.

The chain joins TRBV2 to TRBJ1-5, with a weak D call TRBD1 (6 bases). The CDR3 is 14 residues long. Germline loops: CDR1 SNHLY, CDR2 FYNNEI. V lost 6 bases, J lost 3 bases, and 12 bases lay in between. The CDR3 sequence: CASREQGANQPQHF. The DNA of the CDR3 is TGTGCCAGCAGGGAACAGGGCGCCAATCAGCCCCAGCATTTT.

V usage is TRBV7-7 and J usage is TRBJ2-2; TRBD2 is a possible D gene (6 bases). The CDR3 extends over 13 amino acids. Germline V gives CDR1 SSHAT, CDR2 FNYEAQ (reference sequence). The V end was cut by 0 bases, the J end by 7 bases, with 6 bases between. The CDR3 coding sequence is TGTGCCAGCAGCTTAGCGGGGGGCGGGGAGCTGTTTTTT. The encoded protein is CASSLAGGGELFF.

The chain carries TRBV7-2 and TRBJ2-1, with D maybe TRBD1 (6 bases). V shed 6 bases and J shed 9 bases, with 15 bases lying between them. This CDR3 is 13 amino acids long. Germline V lookup: CDR1 SGHTA, CDR2 FQGNSA. The DNA of the CDR3 is TGTGCCAGCAGGTGGACAGATGTTGGTGAGCAGTTCTTC. It translates to CASRWTDVGEQFF.

The rearrangement uses TRBV6-5 and TRBJ1-1; D call uncertain. Germline loops: CDR1 MNHEY, CDR2 SVGAGI. Trimming took 4 bases from V and 4 from J, leaving 13 bases between them. The CDR3 is 14 residues long. The DNA for the CDR3 is TGTGCCAGCAGTTTAATTGCGGGGTTCACTGAAGCTTTCTTT. This codes for CASSLIAGFTEAFF.

CDR3 residues: CASSSNRGADTQYF. The DNA for the CDR3 is TGTGCCAGCAGCTCAAACAGGGGGGCAGATACGCAGTATTTT. This chain joins TRBV13 and TRBJ2-3, with 8 bases aligning to TRBD1. Germline V CDR1 and CDR2: PRHDT, FYEKMQ (reference sequence). The CDR3 loop spans 14 amino acids. The V and J ends lost 4 bases and 4 bases, in that order; junction bases with no gene match: 4. The variable domain in full, completed from reference TRBV13 and TRBJ2-3, reads AAGVIQSPRHLIKEKRETATLKCYPIPRHDTVYWYQQGPGQDPQFLISFYEKMQSDKGSIPDRFSAQQFSDYHSELNMSSLELGDSALYFCASSSNRGADTQYFGPGTRLTVL.

The chain uses TRBV2 and TRBJ1-2, with 10 bases identical to TRBD1. The CDR3 consists of 14 residues. Germline V gene data show CDR1 as SNHLY and CDR2 as FYNNEI. V lost 6 bases, J lost 2 bases, and 3 bases stayed unmatched. The CDR3 reads CASRDRGGNYGYTF. The DNA for the CDR3 is TGTGCCAGCAGGGACAGGGGGGGCAACTATGGCTACACCTTC.

The chain links TRBV15 to TRBJ2-5; D may be TRBD2 (6 bases). CDR1 and CDR2 from the germline V gene are LNHNV and YYDKDF (reference sequence). The ends were cut back, 5 bases at V and 4 bases at J, with 11 bases in the middle. This CDR3 has 13 amino acids. CDR3: CATSGRSRETQYF. Here the CDR3 DNA reads TGTGCCACCAGCGGGAGGAGTCGAGAGACCCAGTACTTC.

The V gene is TRBV30, the J gene TRBJ1-2; D might be TRBD1 (6 bases). The CDR3 has 15 residues. Trimming shortened V by 0 bases and J by 6 bases, and 17 bases separated the two germline ends. Looked up from germline, CDR1 is GTSNPN and CDR2 is SVGIG (reference sequence). The CDR3 DNA reads TGTGCCTGGAGTGTACGACCAGGGGTAAAAGATGGCTACACCTTC. It encodes CAWSVRPGVKDGYTF.